This TCR beta chain was captured in a study of blood T cell repertoires in COVID-19. Study at large: Samples representing acute and convalescent COVID-19 were sourced from the United States, Italy and Spain. PBMCs, B-cell-depleted T cells, or T cells provided the cDNA or gDNA that made up the material.

Trimming took 6 bases from V and 2 from J; bases not matched to a gene: 19. The CDR3 sequence is 21 residues long. Germline CDR1 MDHEN, CDR2 SYDVKM. Clones were sequenced by immunoSEQ multiplex PCR, and TCRdb holds only the in-frame ones, with some missing. The sample records 120,000 or so clones, around four fifths being singletons. This clone showed up just once. Sequencing was done on a sample of peripheral blood. The source of this sequence is a human donor in a cohort sampled during active COVID-19. J is TRBJ2-1 and V is TRBV28; 13 nucleotides agree with TRBD2. The chain's CDR3 is CASSHSPGLAGQNRPYNEQFF. For the CDR3, the DNA is TGTGCCAGCAGCCATTCCCCGGGACTAGCGGGGCAAAACCGCCCCTACAATGAGCAGTTCTTC.